This is a list of T cell receptor beta chains from one sample in a study of PD-1 blockade in classical Hodgkin lymphoma. The repertoire was sequenced with immunoSEQ multiplex PCR; TCRdb's copy has only in-frame clones and lacks some. The sample lists roughly 49,000 clones, about 90% occurring once. Sequenced here: peripheral blood mononuclear cells (PBMCs), sampled before the fourth cycle of nivolumab. These receptors were taken from a human donor with classical Hodgkin lymphoma. The CDR3 runs from the conserved cysteine through the conserved F or W. A D gene is named only where the DNA matches it firmly. Only some rows state a clone size, as once, few, many or a class for expanded clones.

V,size,D,J,CDR3,DNA
TRBV4-1,.,TRBD1,TRBJ1-5,CASSPRGTGYSYNQPQHF,TGCGCCAGCAGCCCCCGCGGGACAGGGTATTCCTACAATCAGCCCCAGCATTTT
TRBV5-1,.,.,TRBJ2-3,CASSKGSWSMDTQYF,TGCGCCAGCAGTAAGGGGTCGTGGTCCATGGATACGCAGTATTTT
TRBV4-1,few,TRBD2,TRBJ2-1,CASSQDTSGNNEQFF,TGCGCCAGCAGCCAAGACACTAGCGGGAACAATGAGCAGTTCTTC
TRBV19,.,.,TRBJ1-5,CASSTPATKCW,TGTGCCAGTAGTACCCCAGCGACTAAATGTTGG
TRBV7-2,.,TRBD1,TRBJ2-7,CASSLARDRAFLTYEQYF,TGTGCCAGCAGCTTGGCCCGGGACAGGGCCTTCCTAACCTACGAGCAGTACTTC
TRBV6-1,.,TRBD2,TRBJ2-1,CASSEGIAGGPRFF,TGTGCCAGCAGTGAAGGTATAGCGGGAGGGCCTAGGTTCTTC
TRBV27,.,.,TRBJ2-7,CASSYLDSHEQYF,TGTGCCAGCAGTTACTTGGACAGCCACGAGCAGTACTTC
TRBV15,.,TRBD2,TRBJ2-7,CATSIPISGRPTRRYEQYF,TGTGCCACCAGCATTCCGATTAGCGGGAGGCCCACCCGAAGATACGAGCAGTACTTC
TRBV15,.,.,TRBJ1-3,CATSYPNSGNTIYF,TGTGCCACCAGCTACCCCAATTCTGGAAACACCATATATTTT
TRBV9,few,TRBD2,TRBJ2-7,CASSALTSGWDEQYF,TGTGCCAGCAGCGCCCTGACTAGCGGTTGGGACGAGCAGTACTTC
TRBV30,.,TRBD1,TRBJ1-1,CAWSPRTGREAFF,TGTGCCTGGAGTCCTAGGACAGGTCGTGAAGCTTTCTTT
TRBV4-1,.,.,TRBJ1-3,CASSQLRDLLRSGNTIYF,TGCGCCAGCAGCCAACTCCGGGACCTCTTACGCTCTGGAAACACCATATATTTT
TRBV6-6,.,.,TRBJ2-7,CASSYPSPYEQYF,TGTGCCAGCAGCTACCCATCTCCCTACGAGCAGTACTTC
TRBV9,few,.,TRBJ2-7,CASSVAPGYEQYF,TGTGCCAGCAGCGTAGCCCCCGGTTACGAGCAGTACTTC
TRBV5-1,.,TRBD2,TRBJ2-3,CASSLLPGRGTDTQYF,TGCGCCAGCAGCTTGTTACCCGGGAGGGGCACAGATACGCAGTATTTT
TRBV5-1,.,.,TRBJ2-3,CASSLRGVSGSTDTQYF,TGCGCCAGCAGCCTGCGAGGGGTGAGCGGGAGCACAGATACGCAGTATTTT
TRBV18,.,.,TRBJ2-1,CASSPPSGRDNEQFF,TGTGCCAGCTCACCCCCTTCCGGGCGAGACAATGAGCAGTTCTTC
TRBV6-4,.,.,TRBJ1-1,CASSEGSWDTEAFF,TGTGCCAGCAGTGAAGGGAGTTGGGATACTGAAGCTTTCTTT
TRBV13,once,.,TRBJ1-1,CASSFGGARIRTEAFF,TGTGCCAGCAGCTTCGGGGGGGCGCGAATACGCACTGAAGCTTTCTTT
TRBV15,.,.,TRBJ1-5,CATSREGNQPQHF,TGTGCCACCAGCAGAGAAGGCAATCAGCCCCAGCATTTT
TRBV7-3,.,.,TRBJ2-7,CASSFSGHNTNEQYF,TGTGCCAGCAGCTTCTCGGGACATAACACTAACGAGCAGTACTTC
TRBV7-8,.,.,TRBJ1-5,CASRLGASNQPQHF,TGTGCCAGCAGATTAGGGGCGAGCAATCAGCCCCAGCATTTT
TRBV27,.,TRBD2,TRBJ2-3,CASSWGTSGRDTQYF,TGTGCCAGCAGCTGGGGGACTAGCGGGAGAGATACGCAGTATTTT
TRBV7-3,.,TRBD2,TRBJ2-1,CASSLARTSGRQNEQFF,TGTGCCAGCAGCTTGGCACGGACTAGCGGGAGGCAGAATGAGCAGTTCTTC
TRBV25-1,.,.,TRBJ2-5,CASSEFGQGETQYF,TGTGCCAGCAGTGAGTTCGGGCAGGGGGAGACCCAGTACTTC
TRBV9,.,.,TRBJ2-5,CASSREGETQYF,TGTGCCAGCAGTCGTGAAGGAGAGACCCAGTACTTC
TRBV5-3,once,TRBD2,TRBJ2-1,CARSFYVVASGSYEQFF,TGTGCCAGAAGCTTTTATGTCGTGGCTAGCGGGAGCTATGAGCAGTTCTTC
TRBV9,.,.,TRBJ1-1,CASSVESHTEAFF,TGTGCCAGCAGCGTAGAGTCCCACACTGAAGCTTTCTTT
TRBV7-6,medium-sized,.,TRBJ2-1,CASSLPTAEQFF,TGTGCCAGCAGCCTGCCGACGGCGGAGCAGTTCTTC
TRBV5-1,.,TRBD2,TRBJ2-7,CASSLSGTSVTYEQYF,TGCGCCAGCAGCCTATCCGGGACTAGCGTCACCTACGAGCAGTACTTC
TRBV29-1,.,TRBD1,TRBJ2-7,CSVSPETGMVDYEQYF,TGCAGCGTTTCCCCCGAGACAGGGATGGTGGACTACGAGCAGTACTTC
TRBV18,.,TRBD2,TRBJ2-1,CASSTSSGEQFF,TGTGCCAGCTCAACCTCTAGCGGTGAGCAGTTCTTC
TRBV30,.,TRBD1,TRBJ2-3,CAWSVMTGWSDTQYF,TGTGCCTGGAGTGTAATGACAGGGTGGTCAGATACGCAGTATTTT
TRBV27,.,.,TRBJ1-1,CASSWTGSNTEAFF,TGTGCCAGCAGTTGGACGGGATCGAACACTGAAGCTTTCTTT
TRBV29-1,.,.,TRBJ2-1,CSVGQNEQFF,TGCAGCGTTGGCCAGAATGAGCAGTTCTTC
TRBV15,.,.,TRBJ2-3,CATSRDRDTRTDTQYF,TGTGCCACCAGCAGAGACCGGGACACTCGAACAGATACGCAGTATTTT
TRBV21-1,.,.,TRBJ1-1,CASRRLGLNTEAFF,TGTGCCAGCAGGCGGTTGGGATTGAACACTGAAGCTTTCTTT
TRBV28,.,.,TRBJ1-5,CASVRGVNQPQHF,TGTGCCAGCGTGCGGGGGGTAAATCAGCCCCAGCATTTT
TRBV18,.,TRBD2,TRBJ2-1,CASSPLAGVSYNEQFF,TGTGCCAGCTCACCCTTAGCGGGAGTCTCCTACAATGAGCAGTTCTTC
TRBV6-1,.,.,TRBJ2-5,CASSVQGSQETQYF,TGTGCCAGCAGTGTCCAGGGGTCTCAAGAGACCCAGTACTTC
TRBV9,.,.,TRBJ2-5,CASSVAGVTVGETQYF,TGTGCCAGCAGCGTAGCTGGCGTAACGGTCGGAGAGACCCAGTACTTC
TRBV18,.,.,TRBJ1-1,CASSPQGWTEAFF,TGTGCCAGCTCACCACAGGGTTGGACTGAAGCTTTCTTT
TRBV11-3,few,TRBD2,TRBJ2-7,CASSTSTSGRPYEQYF,TGTGCCAGCAGCACTTCGACTAGCGGGAGACCCTACGAGCAGTACTTC
TRBV5-5,.,.,TRBJ2-1,CASSLGGRSYNEQFF,TGTGCCAGCAGCTTGGGGGGAAGGTCCTACAATGAGCAGTTCTTC
TRBV6-5,.,TRBD2,TRBJ2-7,CASSTDSGAYEQYF,TGTGCCAGCAGCACTGATAGCGGGGCGTACGAGCAGTACTTC
TRBV2,once,TRBD1,TRBJ2-5,CASARLTGRQETQYF,TGTGCCTCAGCGCGGTTGACAGGGCGCCAAGAGACCCAGTACTTC
TRBV7-3,once,.,TRBJ1-2,CASSLASVYGYTF,TGTGCCAGCAGTTTAGCATCGGTCTATGGCTACACCTTC
TRBV5-1,.,.,TRBJ1-2,CASSYDQGGYTF,TGCGCCAGCAGTTACGACCAGGGGGGCTACACCTTC
TRBV19,.,.,TRBJ1-5,CASSKSRRAGFLPQHF,TGTGCCAGTAGTAAGTCCCGCCGCGCGGGGTTTCTCCCCCAGCATTTT
TRBV7-6,.,TRBD2,TRBJ2-7,CASSFGGLEEQYF,TGTGCCAGCAGCTTCGGGGGGTTGGAGGAGCAGTACTTC
TRBV28,.,TRBD1,TRBJ2-7,CASSTGQAKGVEQYF,TGTGCCAGCAGTACCGGACAGGCCAAGGGGGTCGAGCAGTACTTC
TRBV7-9,.,.,TRBJ2-2,CASSPLISGELFF,TGTGCCAGCAGCCCCCTAATCTCCGGGGAGCTGTTTTTT
TRBV9,.,.,TRBJ1-3,CASSVRGSSGNTIYF,TGTGCCAGCAGCGTGAGGGGGAGCTCTGGAAACACCATATATTTT
TRBV4-2,.,TRBD2,TRBJ2-3,CASSQEGAGGPDTQYF,TGTGCCAGCAGCCAAGAAGGGGCGGGAGGGCCGGATACGCAGTATTTT
TRBV2,.,TRBD1,TRBJ2-7,CASRGQGARYEQYF,TGTGCCAGCAGGGGGCAGGGGGCGCGCTACGAGCAGTACTTC
TRBV7-9,.,.,TRBJ1-2,CASSLEDFDYGYTF,TGTGCCAGCAGCTTAGAGGACTTCGACTATGGCTACACCTTC
TRBV29-1,.,.,TRBJ2-7,CSVEQGYEQYF,TGCAGCGTAGAACAGGGCTACGAGCAGTACTTC
TRBV11-2,once,.,TRBJ1-4,CASSPRQSNEKLFF,TGTGCCAGCAGCCCGCGACAGTCTAATGAAAAACTGTTTTTT
TRBV19,.,.,TRBJ2-7,CASSIRRVLRTYEQYF,TGTGCCAGTAGTATAAGGAGAGTCCTCCGAACCTACGAGCAGTACTTC